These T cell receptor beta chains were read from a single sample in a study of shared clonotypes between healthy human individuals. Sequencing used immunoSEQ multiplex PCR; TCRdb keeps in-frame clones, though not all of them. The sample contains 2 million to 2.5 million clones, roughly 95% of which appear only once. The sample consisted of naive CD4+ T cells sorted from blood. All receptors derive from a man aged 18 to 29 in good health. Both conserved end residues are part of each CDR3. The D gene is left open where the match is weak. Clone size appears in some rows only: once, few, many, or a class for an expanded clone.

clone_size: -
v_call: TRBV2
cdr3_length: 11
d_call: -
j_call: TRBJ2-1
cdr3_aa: CASSADGEQFF
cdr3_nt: TGTGCCAGCAGTGCGGACGGTGAGCAGTTCTTC

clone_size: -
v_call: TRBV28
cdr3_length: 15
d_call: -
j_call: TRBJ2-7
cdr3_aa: CASRDAATKRGEQYF
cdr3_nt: TGTGCCAGCAGGGACGCTGCCACGAAGCGTGGCGAGCAGTACTTC

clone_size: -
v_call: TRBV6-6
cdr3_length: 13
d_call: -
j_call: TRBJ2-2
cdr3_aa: CASSWGNPGELFF
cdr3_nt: TGTGCCAGCAGTTGGGGGAACCCCGGGGAGCTGTTTTTT

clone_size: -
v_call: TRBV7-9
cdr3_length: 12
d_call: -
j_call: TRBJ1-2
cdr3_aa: CASSYRAYGYTF
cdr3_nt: TGTGCCAGCAGCTACAGGGCTTATGGCTACACCTTC

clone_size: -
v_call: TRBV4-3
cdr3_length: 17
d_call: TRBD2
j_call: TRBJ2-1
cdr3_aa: CASSQDLGTSGGNEQFF
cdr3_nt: TGCGCCAGCAGCCAAGATCTCGGGACCTCGGGAGGTAATGAGCAGTTCTTC

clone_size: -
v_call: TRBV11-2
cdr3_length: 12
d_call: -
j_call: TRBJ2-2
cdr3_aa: CASSLRWGELFF
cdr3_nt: TGTGCCAGCAGCCTGCGCTGGGGGGAGCTGTTTTTT

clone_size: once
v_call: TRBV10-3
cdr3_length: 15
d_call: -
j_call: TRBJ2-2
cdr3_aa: CAISESPGTTGELFF
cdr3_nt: TGTGCCATCAGTGAGTCACCAGGGACCACCGGGGAGCTGTTTTTT

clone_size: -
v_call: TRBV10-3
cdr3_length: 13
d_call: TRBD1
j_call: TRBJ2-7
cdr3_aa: CAIRPGQGSEQYF
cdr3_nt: TGTGCCATCAGGCCGGGACAGGGGAGCGAGCAGTACTTC

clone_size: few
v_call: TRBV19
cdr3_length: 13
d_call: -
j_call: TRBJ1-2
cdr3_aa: CASSPRGDYGYTF
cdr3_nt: TGTGCCAGTAGCCCTAGAGGCGACTATGGCTACACCTTC

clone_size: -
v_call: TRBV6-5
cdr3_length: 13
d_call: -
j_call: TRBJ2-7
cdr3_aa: CASNPASSSEQYF
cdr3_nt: TGTGCCAGCAACCCGGCCTCGAGCTCCGAGCAGTACTTC

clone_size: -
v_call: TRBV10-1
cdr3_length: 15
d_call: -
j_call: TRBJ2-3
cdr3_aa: CASSESPSSTDTQYF
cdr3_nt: TGCGCCAGCAGTGAGTCGCCGTCGAGCACAGATACGCAGTATTTT

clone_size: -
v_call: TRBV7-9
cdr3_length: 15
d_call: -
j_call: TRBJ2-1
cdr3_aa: CASGVGSSSYNEQFF
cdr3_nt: TGTGCCAGTGGGGTCGGCTCGAGCTCCTACAATGAGCAGTTCTTC

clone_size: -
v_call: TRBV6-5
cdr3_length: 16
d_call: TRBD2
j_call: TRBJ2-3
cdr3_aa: CASSYRTSGRTDTQYF
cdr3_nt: TGTGCCAGCAGTTACCGCACTAGCGGGAGGACAGATACGCAGTATTTT

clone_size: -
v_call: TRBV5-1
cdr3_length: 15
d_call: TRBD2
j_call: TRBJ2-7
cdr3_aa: CASSRTSGGYYEQYF
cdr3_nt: TGCGCCAGCAGTCGGACTAGCGGAGGTTACTACGAGCAGTACTTC

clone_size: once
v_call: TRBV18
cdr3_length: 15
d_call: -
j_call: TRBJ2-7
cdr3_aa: CASSSGYGSSYEQYF
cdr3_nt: TGTGCCAGCTCATCAGGGTACGGAAGCTCCTACGAGCAGTACTTC

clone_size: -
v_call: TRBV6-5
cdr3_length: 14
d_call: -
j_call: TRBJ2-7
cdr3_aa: CASSLAVGVNEQYF
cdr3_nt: TGTGCCAGCAGTTTAGCCGTCGGGGTCAACGAGCAGTACTTC

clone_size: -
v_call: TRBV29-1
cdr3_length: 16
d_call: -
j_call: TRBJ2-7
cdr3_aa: CSVEEWDGSGTYEQYF
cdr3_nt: TGCAGCGTTGAAGAATGGGACGGGAGCGGAACCTACGAGCAGTACTTC

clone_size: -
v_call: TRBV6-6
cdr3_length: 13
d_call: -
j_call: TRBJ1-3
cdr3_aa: CASRWEAGNTIYF
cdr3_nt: TGTGCCAGCAGGTGGGAAGCCGGAAACACCATATATTTT

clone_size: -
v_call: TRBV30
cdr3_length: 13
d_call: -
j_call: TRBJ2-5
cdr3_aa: CAWSSGGAETQYF
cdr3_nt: TGTGCCTGGAGTTCAGGGGGGGCAGAGACCCAGTACTTC

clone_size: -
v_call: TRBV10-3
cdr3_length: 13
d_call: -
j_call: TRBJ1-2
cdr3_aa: CAISEAGDYGYTF
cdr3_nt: TGTGCCATCAGTGAAGCTGGGGACTATGGCTACACCTTC

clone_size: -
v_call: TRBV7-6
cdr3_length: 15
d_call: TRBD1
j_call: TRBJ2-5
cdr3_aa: CASSLQGAIMETQYF
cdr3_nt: TGTGCCAGCAGCTTACAGGGGGCGATCATGGAGACCCAGTACTTC

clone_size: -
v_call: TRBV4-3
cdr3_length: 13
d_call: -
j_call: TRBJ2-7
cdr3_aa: CASSQEPGYEQYF
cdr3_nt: TGCGCCAGCAGCCAAGAGCCAGGCTACGAGCAGTACTTC

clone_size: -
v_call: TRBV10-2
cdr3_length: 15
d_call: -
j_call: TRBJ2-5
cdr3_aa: CASSDPRQVGETQYF
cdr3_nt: TGCGCCAGCAGTGACCCTCGGCAGGTAGGAGAGACCCAGTACTTC

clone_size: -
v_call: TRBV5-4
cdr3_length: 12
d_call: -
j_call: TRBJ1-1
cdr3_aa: CASSLRDTEAFF
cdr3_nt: TGTGCCAGCAGCTTGCGGGACACTGAAGCTTTCTTT

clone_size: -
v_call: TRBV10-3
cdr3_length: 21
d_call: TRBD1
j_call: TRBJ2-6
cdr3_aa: CAISDWVAGQGDYSGANVLTF
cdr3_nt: TGTGCCATCAGTGATTGGGTGGCTGGGCAGGGGGATTACTCTGGGGCCAACGTCCTGACTTTC

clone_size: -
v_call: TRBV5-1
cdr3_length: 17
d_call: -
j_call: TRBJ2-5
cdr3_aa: CASSLLTGAGRRETQYF
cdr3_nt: TGCGCCAGCAGCTTGTTAACGGGGGCAGGGCGCAGGGAGACCCAGTACTTC

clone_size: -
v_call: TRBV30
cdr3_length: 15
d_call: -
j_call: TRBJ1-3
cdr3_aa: CAWRGRAVSGNTIYF
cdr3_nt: TGTGCCTGGAGGGGACGGGCAGTCTCTGGAAACACCATATATTTT

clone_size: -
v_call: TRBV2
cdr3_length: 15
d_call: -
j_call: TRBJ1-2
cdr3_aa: CASARMGTENYGYTF
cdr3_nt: TGTGCCAGCGCCCGGATGGGGACGGAAAACTATGGCTACACCTTC

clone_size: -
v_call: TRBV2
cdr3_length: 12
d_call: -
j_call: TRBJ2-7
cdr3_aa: CASKARGYEQYF
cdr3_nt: TGTGCCAGCAAAGCCAGGGGCTACGAGCAGTACTTC

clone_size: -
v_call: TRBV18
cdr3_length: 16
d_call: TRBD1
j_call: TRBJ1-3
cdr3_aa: CASSPGQGVKGNTIYF
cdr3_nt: TGTGCCAGCTCGCCTGGACAGGGCGTGAAGGGAAACACCATATATTTT

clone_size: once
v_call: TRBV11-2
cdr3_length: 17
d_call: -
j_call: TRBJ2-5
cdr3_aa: CASSHPKVTGIQETQYF
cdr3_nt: TGTGCCAGCAGCCACCCGAAAGTCACCGGAATCCAAGAGACCCAGTACTTC

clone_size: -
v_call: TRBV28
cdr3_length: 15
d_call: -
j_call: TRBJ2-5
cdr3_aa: CASIPGDRDGTTQYF
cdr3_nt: TGTGCCAGCATCCCCGGTGACAGAGATGGCACGACCCAGTACTTC

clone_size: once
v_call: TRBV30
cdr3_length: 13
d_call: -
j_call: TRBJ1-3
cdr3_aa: CAWSDLTGNTIYF
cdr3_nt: TGTGCCTGGAGTGACCTCACTGGAAACACCATATATTTT

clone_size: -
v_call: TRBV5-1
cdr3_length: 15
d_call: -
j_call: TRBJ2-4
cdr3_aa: CASRDSDLAKNIQYF
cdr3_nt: TGCGCCAGCCGGGACTCAGATCTAGCCAAAAACATTCAGTACTTC

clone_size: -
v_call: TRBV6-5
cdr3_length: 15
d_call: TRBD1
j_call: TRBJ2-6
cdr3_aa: CASSPQGAGANVLTF
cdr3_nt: TGTGCCAGCAGCCCACAGGGGGCTGGGGCCAACGTCCTGACTTTC

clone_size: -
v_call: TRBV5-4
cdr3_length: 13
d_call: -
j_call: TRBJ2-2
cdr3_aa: CASSHTNTGELFF
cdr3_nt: TGTGCCAGCAGCCATACTAACACCGGGGAGCTGTTTTTT

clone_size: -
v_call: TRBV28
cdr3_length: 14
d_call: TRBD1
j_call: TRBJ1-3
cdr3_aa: CASSNGGTGGNMDF
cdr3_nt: TGTGCCAGCAGCAACGGGGGGACAGGCGGTAATATGGATTTT

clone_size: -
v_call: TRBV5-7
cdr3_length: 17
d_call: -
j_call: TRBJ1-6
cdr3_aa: CASSLVQGRSYNSPLHF
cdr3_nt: TGTGCCAGCAGCTTGGTGCAGGGGCGCTCCTATAATTCACCCCTCCACTTT

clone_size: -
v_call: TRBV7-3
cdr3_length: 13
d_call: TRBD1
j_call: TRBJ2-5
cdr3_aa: CASSSGQKETQYF
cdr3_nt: TGTGCCAGCAGCTCGGGACAGAAAGAGACCCAGTACTTC

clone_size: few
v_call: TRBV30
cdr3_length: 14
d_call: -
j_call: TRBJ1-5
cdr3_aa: CAWSGQGGNQPQHF
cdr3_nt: TGTGCCTGGAGTGGGCAGGGAGGCAATCAGCCCCAGCATTTT

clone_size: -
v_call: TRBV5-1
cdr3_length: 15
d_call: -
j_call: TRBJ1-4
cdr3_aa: CASSPLGGGNEKLFF
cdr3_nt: TGCGCCAGCAGCCCACTGGGCGGGGGGAATGAAAAACTGTTTTTT